A single sample gave rise to the 22 T cell receptor beta chains below, sequenced in a study of CD8+ T cells in alopecia areata. Treatment reported: oral pan-JAK inhibitor, 5-10 mg twice daily. RNA, once extracted, was reverse transcribed into cDNA for use as the sequencing template. Here immunoSEQ multiplex PCR was the method, and the copy in TCRdb shows in-frame clones only, minus some. The sample lists approximately 120,000 clones, around 63% seen once, with 5% to 7% in the top ten. The sample consisted of CD4+ T cells sorted from blood, taken at week 4, from a patient treated with tofacitinib. The receptors were gathered from a human donor with alopecia areata.

This sequence joins TRBV18 and TRBJ2-7; 13 bases align to TRBD2. The germline V gene encodes CDR1 KGHSH and CDR2 LQKENI. This CDR3 region has 15 residues. Trimming removed 3 bases from V and 3 bases from J; junction bases left unmatched: 2. The CDR3 loop is CASSPRLAGGYEQYF. For the CDR3, the DNA is TGTGCCAGCTCACCGCGACTAGCGGGGGGCTACGAGCAGTACTTC.

The V call is TRBV4-1, the J call TRBJ2-5; 9 bases fit TRBD1. Losses at the gene ends were 4 bases for V and 3 bases for J; bases not matched to a gene: 6. The CDR3 consists of 15 residues. Looked up from germline, CDR1 is MGHRA and CDR2 is YSYEKL. CDR3 in DNA: TGCGCCAGCAGCCCTACAGGGGGCCCCAAAGAGACCCAGTACTTC. Translation: CASSPTGGPKETQYF.

This clone was counted once. The rearrangement joins TRBV9 to TRBJ2-3, with 8 nucleotides matching TRBD2. V lost 0 bases to trimming and J lost 3 bases; unmatched junction nucleotides: 6. The CDR3 runs to 16 residues. Germline V gene sequence: CDR1 SGDLS, CDR2 YYNGEE. CDR3 nucleotides: TGTGCCAGCAGCGTAGAGCCCAGCGGGGGAACAGATACGCAGTATTTT. Protein product: CASSVEPSGGTDTQYF.

On this clone itself: Sequence at one end of the junction differs from germline and may be a read error. This chain links TRBV4-2 with TRBJ1-2; no clear D. Germline V gene data show CDR1 as LGHNA and CDR2 as YNFKEQ. This CDR3 is built from 13 residues. The CDR3 spells CAGSQDGEGGYTF. The CDR3 DNA sequence: TGTGCCGGCAGCCAAGATGGAGAGGGAGGCTACACCTTC.

J is TRBJ2-7 and V is TRBV4-3, with D perhaps TRBD2 (7 bases). The V gene's germline CDR1 is LGHNA and CDR2 YSLEER. The germline V and J ends were trimmed by 0 bases and 3 bases, with 15 bases remaining between them. This CDR3 comprises 16 residues. The CDR3 loop is CASSQDVGGAGYEQYF. The CDR3 region has the DNA TGCGCCAGCAGCCAAGATGTGGGGGGGGCAGGCTACGAGCAGTACTTC.

The V and J genes are TRBV5-1 and TRBJ2-4; possible D gene TRBD2, 6 bases. The V end was cut by 0 bases, the J end by 9 bases, with 10 bases between. The CDR3 covers 13 residues. Germline V gene lookup returns CDR1 SGHRS and CDR2 YFSETQ. CDR3 bases: TGCGCCAGCAGCTTGGAGGGGCGGGGCATTCAGTACTTC. This translates into CASSLEGRGIQYF.

The rearrangement joins TRBV20-1 to TRBJ1-5; D gene uncertain. V lost 3 bases, J lost 6 bases, and 6 bases lay in between. Per the germline V gene, CDR1 is DFQATT and CDR2 is SNEGSKA (reference sequence). This CDR3 has 11 residues. The CDR3 reads CSASFGQPQHF. The CDR3 region has the DNA TGCAGTGCTAGTTTTGGTCAGCCCCAGCATTTT.

The chain has TRBV29-1 and TRBJ2-1, with 12 bases that match TRBD2. Per germline, CDR1 SQVTM and CDR2 ANQGSEA. The trim removed 2 bases at V and 8 bases at J, leaving 10 bases unmatched. This CDR3 is built from 16 residues. The CDR3 DNA reads as TGCAGCGTTGAAACGGCTAGCGGGGGGGCATATTATGAGCAGTTCTTC. Its translation: CSVETASGGAYYEQFF.

The chain recombines TRBV10-3 with TRBJ2-5; D is possibly TRBD1 (5 bases). The germline gives CDR1 ENHRY, CDR2 SYGVKD. The CDR3 consists of 14 residues. V was shortened by 2 bases and J by 3 bases, with 10 bases between the two germline ends. The CDR3 DNA sequence: TGTGCCATCAGTGAGGGACAAACTAAAGAGACCCAGTACTTC. Its protein is CAISEGQTKETQYF.

The count of this clone is one. V gene TRBV23-1 combines with J gene TRBJ1-2; possibly TRBD1 for D (5 bases). TRBV23-1 counts as an open reading frame of uncertain function. The V end was cut by 7 bases, the J end by 2 bases, with 20 bases between. The CDR3 is 16 residues long. CDR3 region: CASKVKRSGFNYGYTF. The CDR3 DNA reads as TGCGCCAGCAAAGTTAAAAGGTCAGGGTTCAACTATGGCTACACCTTC.

The chain uses TRBV15 and TRBJ2-1; 8 nucleotides align to TRBD2. V dropped 1 base and J dropped 4; count of bases not matched to a gene: 9. The CDR3 runs to 17 residues. Germline values: CDR1 LNHNV, CDR2 YYDKDF (reference sequence). The CDR3 nucleotides read TGTGCCACCAGCAGAGTAGCGGGTAGCGGGACGTACAATGAGCAGTTCTTC. Amino acid sequence: CATSRVAGSGTYNEQFF.

The chain is built from TRBV2 and TRBJ2-7, with D unresolved. Trimming pared 5 bases from V and 4 bases from J, leaving 15 bases between. CDR1 SNHLY and CDR2 FYNNEI come from the germline V gene. The CDR3 contains 14 residues. The DNA for the CDR3 is TGTGCCAGCAGTCTACCGAACACGGCGTACGAGCAGTACTTC. It encodes CASSLPNTAYEQYF. Supplemented by reference TRBV2 and TRBJ2-7, the full variable domain reads EPEVTQTPSHQVTQMGQEVILRCVPISNHLYFYWYRQILGQKVEFLVSFYNNEISEKSEIFDDQFSVERPDGSNFTLKIRSTKLEDSAMYFCASSLPNTAYEQYFGPGTRLTVT.

The rearrangement uses TRBV30 and TRBJ1-5; D is possibly TRBD1 (5 bases). Trimming took 6 bases from V and 5 from J, leaving 14 bases between them. The CDR3 runs 13 residues. Germline CDR1 and CDR2: GTSNPN and SVGIG (reference sequence). CDR3 sequence reads: CACDDSGDQPQHF. CDR3 bases: TGTGCCTGCGACGACAGCGGGGATCAGCCCCAGCATTTT.

The chain uses TRBV4-3 and TRBJ1-4; tentative D call: TRBD1 (5 bases). Per the germline V gene, CDR1 is LGHNA and CDR2 is YSLEER. This CDR3 contains 14 residues. The V gene lost 0 bases and the J gene lost 6 bases, with 8 bases spanning the gap. CDR3 residues: CASSQDRADEKLFF. In DNA, the CDR3 is TGCGCCAGCAGCCAAGACAGGGCAGATGAAAAACTGTTTTTT.

V is TRBV25-1 and J is TRBJ2-5; a weak D match, TRBD2 (7 bases). CDR1 MGHDK and CDR2 SYGVNS come from the germline V gene. The length of the CDR3 is 13 residues. V was pared by 6 bases and J by 5 bases, with 13 bases between. The DNA of the CDR3 is TGTGCCAGCAGACGGGGGGCCAGGGAGACCCAGTACTTC. Its protein is CASRRGARETQYF.

V usage is TRBV30 and J usage is TRBJ1-1; unclear D gene. V lost 0 bases to trimming and J lost 8 bases, with 10 bases between them. The germline gives CDR1 GTSNPN, CDR2 SVGIG (reference sequence). The CDR3 sequence is 12 residues long. For the CDR3, the DNA is TGTGCCTGGAGTGTAGGAGCCAGGGAAGCTTTCTTT. Its translation: CAWSVGAREAFF.

This clone was seen only a few times. This chain links TRBV7-9 with TRBJ2-5; D gene ambiguous. The CDR3 runs to 15 residues. V lost 0 bases and J 1 base, leaving 9 bases between the germline ends. The V gene's germline CDR1 is SEHNR and CDR2 FQNEAQ (reference sequence). CDR3 in DNA: TGTGCCAGCAGCTTAGCTGGTCCGACCCAAGAGACCCAGTACTTC. It encodes CASSLAGPTQETQYF.

This clone was picked up one time. The V gene is TRBV19, the J gene TRBJ1-2; D perhaps matches TRBD1 (6 bases). The V end was cut by 8 bases, the J end by 0 bases, with 16 bases between. Germline V gene lookup returns CDR1 LNHDA and CDR2 SQIVND (reference sequence). The CDR3 is made up of 15 amino acids. The CDR3 DNA reads TGTGCCAGTGCTAAGGGACAAAACTCTAACTATGGCTACACCTTC. As protein: CASAKGQNSNYGYTF.

This clone was seen a few times. This chain uses TRBV28 with TRBJ2-7, with D tentatively TRBD2 (6 bases). Germline lookup yields CDR1 MDHEN and CDR2 SYDVKM. The CDR3 is 15 amino acids. V was pared by 7 bases and J by 5 bases, with 21 bases between. The CDR3 DNA sequence: TGTGCCAGCACATCAACGGCGGGGACGAGGGACGAGCAGTACTTC. Translated: CASTSTAGTRDEQYF.

This clone was counted only a few times. This chain connects TRBV5-5 to TRBJ1-5, with D uncertain. With 0 bases removed from V and 1 base from J, the gap between germline ends came to 2 bases. Germline CDR1 reads SGHKS; CDR2 reads YYEKEE (reference sequence). This CDR3 is 13 amino acids long. CDR3 sequence reads: CASSLGSNQPQHF. Written as DNA, the CDR3 is TGTGCCAGCAGCTTGGGGAGCAATCAGCCCCAGCATTTT.

The rearrangement uses TRBV6-5 and TRBJ2-2; D unclear. Germline CDR1 MNHEY, CDR2 SVGAGI. The CDR3 extends over 13 amino acids. Trimming left V 6 bases short and J 0 bases short, with 5 bases between. CDR3 sequence (DNA): TGTGCCAGCAGGCAGACGAACACCGGGGAGCTGTTTTTT. It encodes CASRQTNTGELFF.

The table lists this clone with a few counts. J is TRBJ2-3 and V is TRBV10-3, with a weak D call TRBD1 (5 bases). The CDR3 runs to 13 residues. V lost 8 bases to trimming and J lost 1 base, with 10 bases between them. CDR1 is ENHRY and CDR2 is SYGVKD in the germline V gene. The CDR3 bases are TGTGCCATCCGCAGGGAAGGCACAGATACGCAGTATTTT. Protein product: CAIRREGTDTQYF.